This TCR beta chain was recovered during a study of blood T cell repertoires in COVID-19. The overall study: T cells, B-cell-depleted T cells, or PBMCs provided the cDNA or gDNA that served as material.

Patients at the Seattle site were enrolled during active infection and followed longitudinally. Methods used by the authors: The assay estimated nucleated cells by amplifying reference gene primers. TCRdb's copy holds only in-frame clones and misses some; the assay was immunoSEQ multiplex PCR. The D gene and trimming were derived from the DNA, and the V and J assignments and clone size from that table. The sample lists some 350,000 clones; 75% to 90% were seen once. In germline, CDR1 is SGHRS, CDR2 YFSETQ. V dropped 0 bases and J dropped 4 bases, with 15 bases sitting between them. CDR3 length: 16 amino acids.

This receptor was identified in a woman aged 50 to 60 with COVID-19, enrolled during active disease. The V and J genes are TRBV5-1 and TRBJ2-3; D may be TRBD1 (6 bases). The sample was peripheral blood. CDR3 DNA sequence: TGCGCCAGCAGCTTGGGAGGGGGACGAGCAGCAGATACGCAGTATTTT. Translating it yields CASSLGGGRAADTQYF.